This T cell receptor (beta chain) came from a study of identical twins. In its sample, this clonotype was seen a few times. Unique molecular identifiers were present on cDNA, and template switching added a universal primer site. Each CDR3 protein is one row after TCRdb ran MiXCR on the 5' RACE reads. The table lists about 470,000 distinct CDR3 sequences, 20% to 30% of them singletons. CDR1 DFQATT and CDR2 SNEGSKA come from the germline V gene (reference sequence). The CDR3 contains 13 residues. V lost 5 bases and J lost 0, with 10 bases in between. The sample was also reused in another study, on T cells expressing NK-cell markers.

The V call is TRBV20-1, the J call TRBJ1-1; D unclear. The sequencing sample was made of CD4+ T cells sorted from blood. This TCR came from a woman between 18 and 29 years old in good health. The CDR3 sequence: CSAPSSMNTEAFF. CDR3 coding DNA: TGCAGTGCTCCCAGTTCCATGAACACTGAAGCTTTCTTT.